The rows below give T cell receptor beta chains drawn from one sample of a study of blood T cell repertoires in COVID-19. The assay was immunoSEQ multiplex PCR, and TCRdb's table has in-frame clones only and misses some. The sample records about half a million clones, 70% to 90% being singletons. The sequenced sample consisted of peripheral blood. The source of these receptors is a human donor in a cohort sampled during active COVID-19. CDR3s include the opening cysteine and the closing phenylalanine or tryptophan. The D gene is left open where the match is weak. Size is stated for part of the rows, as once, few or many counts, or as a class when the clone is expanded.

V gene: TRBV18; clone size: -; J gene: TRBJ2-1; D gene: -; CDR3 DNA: TGTGCCAGCTCACCGCCCAGCAATGAGCAGTTCTTC; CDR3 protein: CASSPPSNEQFF
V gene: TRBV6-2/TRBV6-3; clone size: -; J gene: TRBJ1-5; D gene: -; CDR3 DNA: TGTGCCAGCAGTTACTCTACAGGGATTCAGCCCCAGCATTTT; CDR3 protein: CASSYSTGIQPQHF
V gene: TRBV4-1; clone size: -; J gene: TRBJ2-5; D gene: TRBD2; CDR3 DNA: TGCGCCAGCTCCCAGATGACTAGCGGGACCCAAGAGACCCAGTACTTC; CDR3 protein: CASSQMTSGTQETQYF
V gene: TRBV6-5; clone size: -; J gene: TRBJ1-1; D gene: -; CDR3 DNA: TGTGCCAGCAGTTACGCCCGCTACTCGAACACTGAAGCTTTCTTT; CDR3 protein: CASSYARYSNTEAFF
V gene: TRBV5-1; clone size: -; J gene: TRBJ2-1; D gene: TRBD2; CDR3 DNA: TGCGCCAGCAGCTACCTAGCGGGTACCTACAATGAGCAGTTCTTC; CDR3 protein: CASSYLAGTYNEQFF
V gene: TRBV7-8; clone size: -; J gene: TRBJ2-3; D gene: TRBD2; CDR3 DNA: TGTGCCAGCACCGGGACTAGCGGGGTAGATACGCAGTATTTT; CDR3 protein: CASTGTSGVDTQYF
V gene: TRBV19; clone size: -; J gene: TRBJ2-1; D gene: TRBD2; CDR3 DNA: TGTGCCAGTAAATTGTGGCGGGAGGTGGATGAGCAGTTCTTC; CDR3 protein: CASKLWREVDEQFF
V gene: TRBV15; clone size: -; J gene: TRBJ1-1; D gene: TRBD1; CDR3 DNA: TGTGCCACCAGCAGAGATCTCTTTGGGACAGAGAACACTGAAGCTTTCTTT; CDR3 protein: CATSRDLFGTENTEAFF
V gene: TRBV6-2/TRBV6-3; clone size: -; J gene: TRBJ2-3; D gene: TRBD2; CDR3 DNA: TGTGCCAGCAGTTACGGAGCGGGAGGCCGTAGAGATACGCAGTATTTT; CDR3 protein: CASSYGAGGRRDTQYF
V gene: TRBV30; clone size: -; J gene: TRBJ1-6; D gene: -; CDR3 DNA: TGTGCCTGGAGTGACTCGAGAAGCTCCTATAATTCACCCCTCCACTTT; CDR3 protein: CAWSDSRSSYNSPLHF
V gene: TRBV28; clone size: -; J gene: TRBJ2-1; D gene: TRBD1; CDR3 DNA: TGTGCCAGCAGCACCCGGGGACAGGGGAATTTTGAGCAGTTCTTC; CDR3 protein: CASSTRGQGNFEQFF
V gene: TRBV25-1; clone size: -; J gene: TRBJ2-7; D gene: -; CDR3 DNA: TGTGCCAGCAGTGATCCGGGATCCCTCTCCTACGAGCAGTACTTC; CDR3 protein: CASSDPGSLSYEQYF
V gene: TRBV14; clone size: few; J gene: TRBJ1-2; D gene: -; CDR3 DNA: TGTGCCAGCAGCCCACAGGTCCCACGGGACTATGGCTACACCTTC; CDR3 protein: CASSPQVPRDYGYTF
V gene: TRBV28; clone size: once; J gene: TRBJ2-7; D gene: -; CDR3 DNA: TGTGCCAGCAGTCTCACAGGGTCCTACGAGCAGTACTTC; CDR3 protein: CASSLTGSYEQYF
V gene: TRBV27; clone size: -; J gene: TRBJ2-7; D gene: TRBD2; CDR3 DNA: TGTGCCAGCAGTGCGGGACTAGCGGCCCCCGGGCAGTACTTC; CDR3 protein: CASSAGLAAPGQYF
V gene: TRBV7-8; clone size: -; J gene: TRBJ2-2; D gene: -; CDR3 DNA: TGTGCCAGCAGCTTATACGGGATTGTTAACACCGGGGAGCTGTTTTTT; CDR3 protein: CASSLYGIVNTGELFF
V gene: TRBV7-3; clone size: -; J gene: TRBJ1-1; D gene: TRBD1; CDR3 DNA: TGTGCCAGTAAGACAGGGGTTGAGGACACTGAAGCTTTCTTT; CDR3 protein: CASKTGVEDTEAFF
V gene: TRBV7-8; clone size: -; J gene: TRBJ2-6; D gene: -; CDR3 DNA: TGTGCCAGCAGCCAAAAGACAGGGAGGTCTGGGGCCAACGTCCTGACTTTC; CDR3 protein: CASSQKTGRSGANVLTF
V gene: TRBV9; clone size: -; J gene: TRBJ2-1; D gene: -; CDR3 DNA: TGTGCCAGCAGCACATCGACAGGGAGGTTTCCTGAGCAGTTCTTC; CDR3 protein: CASSTSTGRFPEQFF
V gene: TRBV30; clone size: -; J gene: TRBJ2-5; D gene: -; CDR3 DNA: TGTGCCTGGAGTGTAAGGGGGAAAGAGACCCAGTACTTC; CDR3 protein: CAWSVRGKETQYF
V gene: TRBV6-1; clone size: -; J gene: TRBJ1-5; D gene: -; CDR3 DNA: TGTGCCAGCAGTGAAGACAGGGTCAAGGAGCCCCAGCATTTT; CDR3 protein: CASSEDRVKEPQHF
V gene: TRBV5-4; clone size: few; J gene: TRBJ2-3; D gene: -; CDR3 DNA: TGTGCCAGCAGCTTAACCTACCGGGGCACAGATACGCAGTATTTT; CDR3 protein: CASSLTYRGTDTQYF
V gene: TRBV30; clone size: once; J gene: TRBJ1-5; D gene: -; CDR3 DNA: TGTGCCTGGAGCCGTCAGGGTCCCAGCAATCAGCCCCAGCATTTT; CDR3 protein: CAWSRQGPSNQPQHF
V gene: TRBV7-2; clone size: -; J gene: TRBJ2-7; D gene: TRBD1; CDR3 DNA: TGTGCCAGCAGCGTTGGGGGACAGGGGGCCTACGAGCAGTACTTC; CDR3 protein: CASSVGGQGAYEQYF
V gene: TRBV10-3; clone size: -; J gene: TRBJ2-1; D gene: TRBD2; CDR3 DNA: TGTGCCATCAGATTAGCGGGTACCTACAATGAGCAGTTCTTC; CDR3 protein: CAIRLAGTYNEQFF
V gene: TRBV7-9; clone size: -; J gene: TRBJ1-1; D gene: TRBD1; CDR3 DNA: TGTGCCAGCAGCTCAGGGGGCCGAGGGCGAATCACTGAAGCTTTCTTT; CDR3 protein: CASSSGGRGRITEAFF
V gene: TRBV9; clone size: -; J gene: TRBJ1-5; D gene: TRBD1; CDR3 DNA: TGTGCCAGCAGCGTTGGGACAGAGACGAATCAGCCCCAGCATTTT; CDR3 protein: CASSVGTETNQPQHF
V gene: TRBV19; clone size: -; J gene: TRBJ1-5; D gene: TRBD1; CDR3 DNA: TGTGCCAGTAGTTTCACCGACAGGGACCCTAATCAACCCCAGCATTTT; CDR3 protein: CASSFTDRDPNQPQHF
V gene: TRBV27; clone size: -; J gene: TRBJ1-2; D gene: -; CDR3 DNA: TGTGCCAGCAGTTCCAGAGGCGGGCTTCAGGGCTACACCTTC; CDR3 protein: CASSSRGGLQGYTF
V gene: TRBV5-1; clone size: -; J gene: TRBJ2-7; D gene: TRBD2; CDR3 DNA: TGCGCCAGCAGCTTAGGACTAGCGGTTACCTACGAGCAGTACTTC; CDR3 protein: CASSLGLAVTYEQYF
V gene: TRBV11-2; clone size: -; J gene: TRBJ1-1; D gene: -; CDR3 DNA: TGTGCCAGCAGCTTTGTGGCCAGGGAGGCCACTGAAGCTTTCTTT; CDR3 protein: CASSFVAREATEAFF
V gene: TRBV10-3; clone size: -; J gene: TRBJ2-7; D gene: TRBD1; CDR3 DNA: TGTGCCATCAGTGCCTTCCGACAGGGGGCGGGTGAGCAGTACTTC; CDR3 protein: CAISAFRQGAGEQYF
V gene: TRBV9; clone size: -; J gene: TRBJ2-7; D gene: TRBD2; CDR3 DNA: TGTGCCAGCAGCTCAAGACTAGCGGGAGACGAGCAGTACTTC; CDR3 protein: CASSSRLAGDEQYF
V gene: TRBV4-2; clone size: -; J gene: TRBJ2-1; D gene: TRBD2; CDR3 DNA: TGTGCCGCAGGAGAAGCGGGAGGCCCCTCCCCCGTCTTC; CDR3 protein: CAAGEAGGPSPVF
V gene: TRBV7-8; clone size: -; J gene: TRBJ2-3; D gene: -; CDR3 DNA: TGTGCCAGCAGCTTAGGAGATAGCACAGATACGCAGTATTTT; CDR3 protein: CASSLGDSTDTQYF
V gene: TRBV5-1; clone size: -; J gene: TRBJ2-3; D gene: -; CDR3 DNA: TGCGCCAGCAGCTTGAAGGCACCCGGGGATACGCAGTATTTT; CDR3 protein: CASSLKAPGDTQYF
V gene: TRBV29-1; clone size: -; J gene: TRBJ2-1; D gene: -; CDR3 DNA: TGCAGCGTTTATCTAGCGAGCTCCTACAATGAGCAGTTCTTC; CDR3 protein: CSVYLASSYNEQFF
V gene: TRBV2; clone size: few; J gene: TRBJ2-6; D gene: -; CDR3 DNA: TGTGCCAGCAGTGTCGGGTCCGGGGGTGGGGCCAACGTCCTGACTTTC; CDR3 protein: CASSVGSGGGANVLTF
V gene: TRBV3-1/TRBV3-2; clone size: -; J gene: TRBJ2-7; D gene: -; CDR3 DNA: TGTGCCAGCAGCCACCGGGCGGGAGAGCAGTACTTC; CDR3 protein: CASSHRAGEQYF
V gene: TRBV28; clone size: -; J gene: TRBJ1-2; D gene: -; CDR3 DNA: TGTGCCAGCACCACAGTAGGGGCCCCTATAGACTATGGCTACACCTTC; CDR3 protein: CASTTVGAPIDYGYTF
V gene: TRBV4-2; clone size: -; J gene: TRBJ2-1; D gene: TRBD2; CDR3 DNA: TGTGCCAGCAGCCCCTCAAGCGGGAGGGATCACTCCTACAATGAGCAGTTCTTC; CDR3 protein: CASSPSSGRDHSYNEQFF
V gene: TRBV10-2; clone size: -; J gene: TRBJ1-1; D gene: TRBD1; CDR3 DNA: TGCGCCAGCACCCCAGGGACAGGGGGCTTGGATCGGACTGAAGCTTTCTTT; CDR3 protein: CASTPGTGGLDRTEAFF
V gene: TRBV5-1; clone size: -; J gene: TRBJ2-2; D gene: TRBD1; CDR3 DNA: TGCGCCAGCAGCTTTCGACAGGGGGATTCTGCCGGGGAGCTGTTTTTT; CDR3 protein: CASSFRQGDSAGELFF
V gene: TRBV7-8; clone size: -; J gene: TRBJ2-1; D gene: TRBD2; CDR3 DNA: TGTGCCAGCAGCCCCTGGGGCGGGAGGTTCAATGAGCAGTTCTTC; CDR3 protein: CASSPWGGRFNEQFF
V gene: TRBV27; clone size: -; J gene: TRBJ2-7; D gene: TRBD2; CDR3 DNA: TGTGCCAGCACAAACTCGGGTACTAGCGATTACGAGCAGTACTTC; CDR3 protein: CASTNSGTSDYEQYF
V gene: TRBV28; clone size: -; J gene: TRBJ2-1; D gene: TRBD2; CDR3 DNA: TGTGCCAGCAGCCTAGCGGGAGCCGTTAATGAGCAGTTCTTC; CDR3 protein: CASSLAGAVNEQFF
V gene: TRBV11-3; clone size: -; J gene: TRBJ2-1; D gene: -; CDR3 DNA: TGTGCCAGCAGCTTAGATCCAGGGGAGCAGTTCTTC; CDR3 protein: CASSLDPGEQFF
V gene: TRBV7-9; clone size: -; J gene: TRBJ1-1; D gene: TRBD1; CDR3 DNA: TGTGCCAGCAGACCCAGGGGGCGCGGGAACACTGAAGCTTTCTTT; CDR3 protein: CASRPRGRGNTEAFF
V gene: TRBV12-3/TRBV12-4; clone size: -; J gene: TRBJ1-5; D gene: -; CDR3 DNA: TGTGCCAGCAGTCACCGACTAGGTCAGCCCCAGCATTTT; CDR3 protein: CASSHRLGQPQHF
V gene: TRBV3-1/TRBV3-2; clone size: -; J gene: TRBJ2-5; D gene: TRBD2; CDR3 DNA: TGTGCCAGCAGCCAACTGGGACTAGCGGGTCAGGGGGGAGAGACCCAGTACTTC; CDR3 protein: CASSQLGLAGQGGETQYF
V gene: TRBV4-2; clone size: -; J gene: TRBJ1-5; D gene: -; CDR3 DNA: TGTGCCAGCAGCCCTCTTGGAGCAGGAGGGGATAGTCAGCCCCAGCATTTT; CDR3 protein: CASSPLGAGGDSQPQHF
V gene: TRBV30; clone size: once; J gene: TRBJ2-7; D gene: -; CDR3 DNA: TGTGCCTGGACCCTCGGAACAGCCAACTACGAGCAGTACTTC; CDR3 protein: CAWTLGTANYEQYF
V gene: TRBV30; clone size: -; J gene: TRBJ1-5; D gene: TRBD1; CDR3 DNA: TGTGCCTGGACCCAGGGGGGCGATCAGCCCCAGCATTTT; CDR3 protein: CAWTQGGDQPQHF
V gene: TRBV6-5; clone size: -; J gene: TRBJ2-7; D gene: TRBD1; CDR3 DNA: TGTGCCAGCAGTTACCGGACAGGGTCGACCTACGAGCAGTACTTC; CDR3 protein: CASSYRTGSTYEQYF
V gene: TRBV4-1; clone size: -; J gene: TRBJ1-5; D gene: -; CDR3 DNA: TGCGCCAGCAGCCAAGTTCGGGTCAGGGGCGGTCAGCCCCAGCATTTT; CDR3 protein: CASSQVRVRGGQPQHF
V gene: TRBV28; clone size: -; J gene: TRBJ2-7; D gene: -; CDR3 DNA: TGTGCCAGCAGTTTGAGAGCGTCACCCTACGAGCAGTACTTC; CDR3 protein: CASSLRASPYEQYF